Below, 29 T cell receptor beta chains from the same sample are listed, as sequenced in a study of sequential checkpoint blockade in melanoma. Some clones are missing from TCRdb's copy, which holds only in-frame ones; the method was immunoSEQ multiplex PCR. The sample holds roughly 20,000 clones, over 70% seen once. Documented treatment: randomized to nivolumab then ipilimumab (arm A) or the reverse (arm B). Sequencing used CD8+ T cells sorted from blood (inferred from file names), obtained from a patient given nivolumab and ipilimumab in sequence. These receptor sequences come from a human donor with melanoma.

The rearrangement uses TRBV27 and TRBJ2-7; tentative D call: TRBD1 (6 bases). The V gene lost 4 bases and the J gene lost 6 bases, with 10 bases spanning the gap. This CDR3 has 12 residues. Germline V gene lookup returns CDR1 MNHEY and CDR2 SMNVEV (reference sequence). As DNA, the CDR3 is TGTGCCAGCAGTTCCAGGGGTGGCGAGCAGTACTTC. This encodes CASSSRGGEQYF.

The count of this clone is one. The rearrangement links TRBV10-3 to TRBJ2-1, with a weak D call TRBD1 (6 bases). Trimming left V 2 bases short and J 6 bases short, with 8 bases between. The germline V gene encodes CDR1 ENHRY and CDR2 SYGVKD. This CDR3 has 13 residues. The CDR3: CAISETGFNEQFF. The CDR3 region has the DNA TGTGCCATCAGTGAGACAGGGTTCAATGAGCAGTTCTTC.

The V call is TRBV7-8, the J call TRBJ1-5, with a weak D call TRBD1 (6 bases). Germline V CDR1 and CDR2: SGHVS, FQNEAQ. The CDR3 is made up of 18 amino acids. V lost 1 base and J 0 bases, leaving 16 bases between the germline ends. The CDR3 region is CASSLGGGGDYSNQPQHF. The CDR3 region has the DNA TGTGCCAGCAGCTTAGGCGGGGGGGGCGATTATAGCAATCAGCCCCAGCATTTT.

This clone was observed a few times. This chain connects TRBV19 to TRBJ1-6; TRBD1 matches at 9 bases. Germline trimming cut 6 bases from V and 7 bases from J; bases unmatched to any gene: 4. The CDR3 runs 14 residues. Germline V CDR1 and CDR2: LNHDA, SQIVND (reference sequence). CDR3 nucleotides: TGTGCCAGTAGGACCGGGACAGGGAATTCACCCCTCCACTTT. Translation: CASRTGTGNSPLHF.

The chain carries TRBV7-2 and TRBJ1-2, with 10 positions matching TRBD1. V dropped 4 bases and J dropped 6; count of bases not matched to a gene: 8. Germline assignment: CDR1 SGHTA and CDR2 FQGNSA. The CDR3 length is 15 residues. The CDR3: CASSSRDRGGDGYTF. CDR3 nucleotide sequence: TGTGCCAGCAGCTCCCGGGACAGGGGCGGAGATGGCTACACCTTC.

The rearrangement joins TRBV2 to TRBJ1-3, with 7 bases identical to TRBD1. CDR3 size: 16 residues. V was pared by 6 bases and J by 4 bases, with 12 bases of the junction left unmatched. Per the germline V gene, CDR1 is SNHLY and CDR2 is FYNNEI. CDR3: CASSHGQERNGNTIYF. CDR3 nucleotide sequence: TGTGCCAGCAGCCATGGACAGGAGAGGAACGGAAACACCATATATTTT.

CDR3 bases: TGTGCCAGCAGTTGGGGACAGGCCTCCTACGAGCAGTACTTC. Amino acid sequence: CASSWGQASYEQYF. The chain combines TRBV27 with TRBJ2-7; the match to TRBD1 covers 8 bases. The CDR3 totals 14 residues. Trimming removed 4 bases from V and 0 bases from J; junction bases left unmatched: 2. CDR1 is MNHEY and CDR2 is SMNVEV in the germline V gene (reference sequence).

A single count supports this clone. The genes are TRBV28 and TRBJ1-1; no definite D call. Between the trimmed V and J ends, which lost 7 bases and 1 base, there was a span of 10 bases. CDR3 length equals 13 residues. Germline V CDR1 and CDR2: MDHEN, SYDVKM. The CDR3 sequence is CASTVAANTEAFF. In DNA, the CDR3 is TGTGCCAGCACGGTAGCGGCGAACACTGAAGCTTTCTTT.

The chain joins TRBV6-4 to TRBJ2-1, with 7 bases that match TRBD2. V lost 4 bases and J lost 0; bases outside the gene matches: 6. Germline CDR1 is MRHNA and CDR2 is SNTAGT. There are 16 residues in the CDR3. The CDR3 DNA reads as TGTGCCAGCAGTGTTCTAGCGGAAAGCTCCTACAATGAGCAGTTCTTC. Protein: CASSVLAESSYNEQFF.

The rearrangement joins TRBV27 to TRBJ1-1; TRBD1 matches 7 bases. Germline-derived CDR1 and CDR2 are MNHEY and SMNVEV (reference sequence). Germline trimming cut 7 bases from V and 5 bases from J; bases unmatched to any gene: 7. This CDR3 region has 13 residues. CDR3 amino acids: CASTLSGGTEAFF. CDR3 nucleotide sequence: TGTGCCAGCACCCTCTCAGGGGGGACTGAAGCTTTCTTT.

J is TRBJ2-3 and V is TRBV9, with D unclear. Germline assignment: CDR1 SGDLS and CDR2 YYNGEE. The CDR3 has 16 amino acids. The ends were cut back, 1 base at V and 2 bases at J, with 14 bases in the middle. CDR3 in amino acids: CASSVRPERFTDTQYF. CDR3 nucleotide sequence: TGTGCCAGCAGCGTAAGGCCAGAGCGATTCACAGATACGCAGTATTTT.

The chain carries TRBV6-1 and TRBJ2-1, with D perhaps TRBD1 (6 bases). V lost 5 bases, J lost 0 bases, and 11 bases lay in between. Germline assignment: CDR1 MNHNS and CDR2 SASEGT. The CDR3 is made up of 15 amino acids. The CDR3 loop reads CASSPGGTSYNEQFF. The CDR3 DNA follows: TGTGCCAGCAGTCCTGGGGGCACCTCCTACAATGAGCAGTTCTTC.

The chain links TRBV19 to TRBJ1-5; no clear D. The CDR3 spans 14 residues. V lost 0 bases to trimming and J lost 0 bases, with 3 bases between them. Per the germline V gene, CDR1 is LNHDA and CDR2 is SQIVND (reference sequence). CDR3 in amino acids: CASSIDNSNQPQHF. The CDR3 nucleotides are TGTGCCAGTAGTATAGATAATAGCAATCAGCCCCAGCATTTT.

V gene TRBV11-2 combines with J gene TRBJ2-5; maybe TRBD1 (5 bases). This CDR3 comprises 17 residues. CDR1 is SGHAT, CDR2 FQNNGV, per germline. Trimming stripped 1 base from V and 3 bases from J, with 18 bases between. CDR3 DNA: TGTGCCAGCAGCTTAGTTCGGTCTTTGGGGCCGAAAGAGACCCAGTACTTC. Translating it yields CASSLVRSLGPKETQYF.

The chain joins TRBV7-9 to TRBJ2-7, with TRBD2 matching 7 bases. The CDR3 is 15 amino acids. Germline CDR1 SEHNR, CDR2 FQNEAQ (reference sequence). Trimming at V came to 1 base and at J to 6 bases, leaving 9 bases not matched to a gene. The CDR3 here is CASSLGGGRSSEQYF. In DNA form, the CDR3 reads TGTGCCAGCAGCTTAGGGGGCGGGAGATCTAGCGAGCAGTACTTC.

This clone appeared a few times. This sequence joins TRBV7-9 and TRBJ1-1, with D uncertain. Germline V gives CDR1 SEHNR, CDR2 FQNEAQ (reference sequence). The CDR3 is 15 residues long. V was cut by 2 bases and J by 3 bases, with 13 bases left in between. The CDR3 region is CASSLHPVVDTEAFF. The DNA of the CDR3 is TGTGCCAGCAGCTTACACCCGGTAGTGGACACTGAAGCTTTCTTT.

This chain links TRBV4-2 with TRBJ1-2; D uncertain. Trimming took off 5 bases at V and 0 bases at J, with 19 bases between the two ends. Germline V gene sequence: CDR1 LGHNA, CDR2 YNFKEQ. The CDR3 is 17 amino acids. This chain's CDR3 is CASSLAITQLANYGYTF. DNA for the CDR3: TGTGCCAGCAGCTTAGCGATCACACAGCTAGCTAACTATGGCTACACCTTC.

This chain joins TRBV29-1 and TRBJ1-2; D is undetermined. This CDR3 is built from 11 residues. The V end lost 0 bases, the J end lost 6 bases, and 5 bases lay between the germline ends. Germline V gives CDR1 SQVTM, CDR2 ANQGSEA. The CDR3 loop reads CSVEDPDGYTF. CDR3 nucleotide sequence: TGCAGCGTTGAAGATCCGGATGGCTACACCTTC.

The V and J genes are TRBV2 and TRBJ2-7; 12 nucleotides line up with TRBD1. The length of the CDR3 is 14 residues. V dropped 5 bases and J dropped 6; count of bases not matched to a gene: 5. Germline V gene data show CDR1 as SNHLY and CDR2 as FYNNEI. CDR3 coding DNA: TGTGCCAGCAGTACCGGGACAGGGGGCGCCGAGCAGTACTTC. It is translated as CASSTGTGGAEQYF.

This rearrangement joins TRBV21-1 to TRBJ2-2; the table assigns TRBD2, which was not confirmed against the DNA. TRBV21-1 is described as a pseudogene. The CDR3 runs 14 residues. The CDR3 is CASSKDGESGELFF. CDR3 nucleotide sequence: TGTGCCAGCAGCAAAGACGGGGAATCCGGGGAGCTGTTTTTT.

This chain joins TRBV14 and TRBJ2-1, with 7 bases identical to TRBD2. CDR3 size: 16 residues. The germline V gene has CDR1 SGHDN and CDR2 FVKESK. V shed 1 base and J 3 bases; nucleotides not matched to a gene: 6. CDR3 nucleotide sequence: TGTGCCAGCAGCCAAGGCGGGGGACGGCTCTACAATGAGCAGTTCTTC. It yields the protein CASSQGGGRLYNEQFF.

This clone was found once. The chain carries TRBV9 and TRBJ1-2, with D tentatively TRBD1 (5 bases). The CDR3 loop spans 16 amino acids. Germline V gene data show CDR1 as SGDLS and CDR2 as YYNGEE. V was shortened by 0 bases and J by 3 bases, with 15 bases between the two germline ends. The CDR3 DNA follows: TGTGCCAGCAGCGTAGACCCCCCCCAGGGCTACTATGGCTACACCTTC. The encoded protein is CASSVDPPQGYYGYTF.

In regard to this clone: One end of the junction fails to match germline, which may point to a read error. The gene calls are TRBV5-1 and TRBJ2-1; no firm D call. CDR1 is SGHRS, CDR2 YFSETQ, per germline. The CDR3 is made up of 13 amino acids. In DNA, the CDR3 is TGCGCCAGCAGCTCCGACTCCTTCAATGAGCAGTTCTTC. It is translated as CASSSDSFNEQFF.

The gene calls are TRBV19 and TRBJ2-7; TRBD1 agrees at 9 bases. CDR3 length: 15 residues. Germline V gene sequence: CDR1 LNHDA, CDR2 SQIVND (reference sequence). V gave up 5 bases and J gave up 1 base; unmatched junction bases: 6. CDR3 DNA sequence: TGTGCCAGTAGTGGGACAGGGCTACCTTCCTACGAGCAGTACTTC. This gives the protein CASSGTGLPSYEQYF.

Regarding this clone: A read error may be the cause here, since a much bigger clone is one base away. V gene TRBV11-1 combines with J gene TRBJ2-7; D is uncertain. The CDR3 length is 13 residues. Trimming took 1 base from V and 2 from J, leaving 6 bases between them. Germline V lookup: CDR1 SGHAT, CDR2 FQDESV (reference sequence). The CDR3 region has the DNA TGTGCCAGCAGCTTAGGCAGGACCTACGAGCAGTACTTC. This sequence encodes CASSLGRTYEQYF.

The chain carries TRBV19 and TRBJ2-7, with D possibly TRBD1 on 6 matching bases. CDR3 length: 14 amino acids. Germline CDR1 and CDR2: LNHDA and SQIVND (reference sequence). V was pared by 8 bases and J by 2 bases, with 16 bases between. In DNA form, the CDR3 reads TGTGCCAGTGCGTTGACAGGACTTACCTACGAGCAGTACTTC. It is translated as CASALTGLTYEQYF.

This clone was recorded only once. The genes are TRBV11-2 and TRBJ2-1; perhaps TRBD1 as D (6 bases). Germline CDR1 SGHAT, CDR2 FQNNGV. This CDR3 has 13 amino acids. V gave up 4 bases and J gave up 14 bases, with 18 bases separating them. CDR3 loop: CASSSDVQGFEFF. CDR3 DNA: TGTGCCAGCAGCTCTGATGTACAGGGTTTTGAGTTCTTC.

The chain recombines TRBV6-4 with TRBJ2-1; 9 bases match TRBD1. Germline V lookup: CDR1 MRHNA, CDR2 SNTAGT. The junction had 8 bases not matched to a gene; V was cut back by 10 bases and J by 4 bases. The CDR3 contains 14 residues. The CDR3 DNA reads TGTGCCACCTCAGACAGGGGGTTATACAATGAGCAGTTCTTC. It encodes CATSDRGLYNEQFF.

The CDR3 sequence: CASSDGPPIGEKLFF. The DNA for the CDR3 is TGTGCCAGCAGTGATGGGCCCCCTATCGGTGAAAAACTGTTTTTT. J is TRBJ1-4 and V is TRBV6-1; unclear D gene. The CDR3 totals 15 residues. Trimming cost V 3 bases and J 7 bases, with 15 bases left between them. Per the germline V gene, CDR1 is MNHNS and CDR2 is SASEGT.